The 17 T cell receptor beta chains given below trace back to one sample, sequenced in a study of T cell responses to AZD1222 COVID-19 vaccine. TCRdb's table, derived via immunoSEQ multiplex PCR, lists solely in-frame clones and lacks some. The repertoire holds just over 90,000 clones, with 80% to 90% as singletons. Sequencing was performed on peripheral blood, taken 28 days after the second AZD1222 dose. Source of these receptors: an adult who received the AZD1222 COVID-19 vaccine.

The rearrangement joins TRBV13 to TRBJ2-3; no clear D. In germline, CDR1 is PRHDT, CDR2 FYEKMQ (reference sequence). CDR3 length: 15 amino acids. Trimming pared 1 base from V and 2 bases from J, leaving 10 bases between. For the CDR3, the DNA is TGTGCCAGCAGCTTAGCGAGGCCCGCCACAGATACGCAGTATTTT. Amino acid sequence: CASSLARPATDTQYF.

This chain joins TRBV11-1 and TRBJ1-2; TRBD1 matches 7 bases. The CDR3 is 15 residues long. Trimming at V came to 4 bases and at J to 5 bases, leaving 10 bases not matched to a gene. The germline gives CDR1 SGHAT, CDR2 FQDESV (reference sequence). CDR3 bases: TGTGCCAGCAGCTCCGGACAGGTCGCGGGGTATGGCTACACCTTC. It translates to CASSSGQVAGYGYTF.

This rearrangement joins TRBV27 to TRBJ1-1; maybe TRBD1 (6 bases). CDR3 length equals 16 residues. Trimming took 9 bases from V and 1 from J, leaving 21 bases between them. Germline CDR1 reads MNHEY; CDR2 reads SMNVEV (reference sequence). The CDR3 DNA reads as TGTGCCAGTCGACAATTAGGTCCGACAGGGAACACTGAAGCTTTCTTT. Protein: CASRQLGPTGNTEAFF.

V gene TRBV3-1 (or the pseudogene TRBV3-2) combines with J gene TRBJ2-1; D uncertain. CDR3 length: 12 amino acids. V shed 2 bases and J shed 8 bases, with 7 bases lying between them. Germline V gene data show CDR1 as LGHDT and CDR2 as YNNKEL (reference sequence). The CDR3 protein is CASSQIGHEQFF. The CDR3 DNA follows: TGTGCCAGCAGCCAAATAGGACATGAGCAGTTCTTC.

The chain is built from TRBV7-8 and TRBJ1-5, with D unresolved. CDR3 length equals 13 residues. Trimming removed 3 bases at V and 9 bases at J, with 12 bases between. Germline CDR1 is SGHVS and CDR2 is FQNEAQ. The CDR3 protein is CASSLTELGPQHF. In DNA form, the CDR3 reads TGTGCCAGCAGCTTGACCGAGCTTGGGCCCCAGCATTTT.

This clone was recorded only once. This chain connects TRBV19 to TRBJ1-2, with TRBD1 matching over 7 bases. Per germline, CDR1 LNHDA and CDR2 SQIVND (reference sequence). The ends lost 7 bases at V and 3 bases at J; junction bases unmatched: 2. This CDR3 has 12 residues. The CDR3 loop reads CASNDRDYGYTF. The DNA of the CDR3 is TGTGCCAGTAATGACAGGGACTATGGCTACACCTTC. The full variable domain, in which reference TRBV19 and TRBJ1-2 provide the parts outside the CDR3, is DGGITQSPKYLFRKEGQNVTLSCEQNLNHDAMYWYRQDPGQGLRLIYYSQIVNDFQKGDIAEGYSVSREKKESFPLTVTSAQKNPTAFYLCASNDRDYGYTFGSGTRLTVV.

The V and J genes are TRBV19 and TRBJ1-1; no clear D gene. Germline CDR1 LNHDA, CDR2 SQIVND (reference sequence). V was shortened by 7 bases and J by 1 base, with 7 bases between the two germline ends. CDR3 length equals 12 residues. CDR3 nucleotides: TGTGCCAGTATCGGCAGGAACACTGAAGCTTTCTTT. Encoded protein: CASIGRNTEAFF.

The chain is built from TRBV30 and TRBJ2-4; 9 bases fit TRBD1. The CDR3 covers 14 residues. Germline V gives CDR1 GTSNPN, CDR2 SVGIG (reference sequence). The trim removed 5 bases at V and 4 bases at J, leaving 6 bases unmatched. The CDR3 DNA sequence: TGTGCCTGGGACAGGGGGTTCGGTAAAAACATTCAGTACTTC. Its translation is CAWDRGFGKNIQYF.

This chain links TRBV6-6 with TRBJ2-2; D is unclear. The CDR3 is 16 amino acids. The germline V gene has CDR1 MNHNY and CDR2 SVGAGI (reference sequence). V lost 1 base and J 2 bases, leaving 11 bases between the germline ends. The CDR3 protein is CASSYYPPENTGELFF. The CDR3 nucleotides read TGTGCCAGCAGTTACTACCCCCCTGAAAACACCGGGGAGCTGTTTTTT.

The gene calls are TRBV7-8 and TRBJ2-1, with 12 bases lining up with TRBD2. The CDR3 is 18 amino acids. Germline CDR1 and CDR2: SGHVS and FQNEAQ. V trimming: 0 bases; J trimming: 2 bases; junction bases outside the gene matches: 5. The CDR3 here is CASSLALAGGTTYNEQFF. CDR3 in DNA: TGTGCCAGCAGCTTAGCCCTAGCGGGGGGGACGACCTACAATGAGCAGTTCTTC.

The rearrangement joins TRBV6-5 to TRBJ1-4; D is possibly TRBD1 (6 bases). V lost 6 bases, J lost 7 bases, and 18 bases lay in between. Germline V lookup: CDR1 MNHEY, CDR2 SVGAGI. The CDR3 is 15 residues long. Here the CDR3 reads CASSYLGGGSEKLFF. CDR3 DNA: TGTGCCAGCAGCTACCTGGGGGGCGGGAGTGAAAAACTGTTTTTT.

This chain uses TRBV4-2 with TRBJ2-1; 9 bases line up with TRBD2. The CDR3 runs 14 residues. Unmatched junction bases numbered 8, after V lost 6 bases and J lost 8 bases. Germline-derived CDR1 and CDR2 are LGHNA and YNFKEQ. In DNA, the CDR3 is TGTGCCAGCAGGGGACTAGCTATTTCGGATGAGCAGTTCTTC. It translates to CASRGLAISDEQFF.

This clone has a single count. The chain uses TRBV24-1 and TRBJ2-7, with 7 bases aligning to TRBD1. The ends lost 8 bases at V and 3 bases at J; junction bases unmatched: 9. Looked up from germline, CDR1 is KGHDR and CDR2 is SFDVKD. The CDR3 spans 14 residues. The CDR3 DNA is TGTGCCACCAAAGAAGGGGGCCACTGCTACGAGCAGTACTTC. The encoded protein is CATKEGGHCYEQYF.

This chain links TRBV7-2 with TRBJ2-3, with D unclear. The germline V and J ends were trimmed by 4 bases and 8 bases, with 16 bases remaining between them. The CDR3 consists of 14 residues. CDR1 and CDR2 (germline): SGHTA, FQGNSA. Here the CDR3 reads CASSSLQGSGTQYF. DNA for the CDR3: TGTGCCAGCAGCTCCTTACAAGGGTCAGGTACGCAGTATTTT.

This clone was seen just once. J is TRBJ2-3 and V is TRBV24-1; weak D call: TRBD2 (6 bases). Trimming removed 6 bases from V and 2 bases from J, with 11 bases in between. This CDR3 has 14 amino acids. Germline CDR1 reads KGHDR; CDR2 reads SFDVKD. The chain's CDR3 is CATSPTSSTDTQYF. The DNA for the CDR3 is TGTGCCACCAGTCCAACTAGCTCCACAGATACGCAGTATTTT.

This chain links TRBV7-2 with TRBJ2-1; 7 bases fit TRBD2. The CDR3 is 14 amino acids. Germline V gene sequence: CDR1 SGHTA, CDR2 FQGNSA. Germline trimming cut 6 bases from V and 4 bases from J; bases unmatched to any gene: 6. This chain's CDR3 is CASSSGTIYNEQFF. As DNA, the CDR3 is TGTGCCAGCAGTTCAGGGACTATTTACAATGAGCAGTTCTTC.

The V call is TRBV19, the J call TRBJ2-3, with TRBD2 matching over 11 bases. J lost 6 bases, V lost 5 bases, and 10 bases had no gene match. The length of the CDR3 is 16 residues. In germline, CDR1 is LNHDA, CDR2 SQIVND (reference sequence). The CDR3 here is CASSGSLAGEGDTQYF. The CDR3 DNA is TGTGCCAGTAGTGGGTCACTAGCGGGAGAGGGGGATACGCAGTATTTT. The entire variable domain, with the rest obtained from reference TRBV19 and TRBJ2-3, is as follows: DGGITQSPKYLFRKEGQNVTLSCEQNLNHDAMYWYRQDPGQGLRLIYYSQIVNDFQKGDIAEGYSVSREKKESFPLTVTSAQKNPTAFYLCASSGSLAGEGDTQYFGPGTRLTVL.